This T cell receptor beta chain originates from a study of blood T cell repertoires in COVID-19. Study overall: The United States, Italy and Spain were the sources of the acute and convalescent COVID-19 samples.

Only in-frame clones appear in the TCRdb table, and some are missing; sequencing was by immunoSEQ multiplex PCR. The table lists more than 250,000 clones, about 86% of them singletons. CDR3 length equals 13 residues. Looked up from germline, CDR1 is LNHDA and CDR2 is SQIVND (reference sequence). The V end was cut by 4 bases, the J end by 6 bases, with 12 bases between. Sequencing was done on a sample of peripheral blood. This sequence joins TRBV19 and TRBJ1-2, with D tentatively TRBD1 (6 bases). This TCR was recovered from a woman in her twenties or thirties who had recovered from COVID-19. CDR3 nucleotides: TGTGCCAGTAGTACACAGGGCGGGCATGGCTACACCTTC. It encodes CASSTQGGHGYTF. Together with reference TRBV19 and TRBJ1-2, the CDR3 gives the full variable domain: DGGITQSPKYLFRKEGQNVTLSCEQNLNHDAMYWYRQDPGQGLRLIYYSQIVNDFQKGDIAEGYSVSREKKESFPLTVTSAQKNPTAFYLCASSTQGGHGYTFGSGTRLTVV.